Sequencing of this TCR beta chain was carried out in a study of T-cell memory formation after mild COVID-19. V was clipped by 1 base and J by 8 bases; unmatched bases: 5. Germline lookup yields CDR1 MNHEY and CDR2 SMNVEV (reference sequence). The CDR3 extends over 14 amino acids. One entry per CDR3 protein, called by TCRdb with MiXCR from the 5' RACE reads. The data hold about 350,000 distinct CDR3 sequences, with around 13% observed a single time. The rearrangement uses TRBV27 and TRBJ2-1; 7 bases align to TRBD2. Material: PBMCs or a T cell subset sorted from them (not recorded which). The receptor was derived from a man younger than 35 who had mild COVID-19 (a few samples of this study predate the infection). Cell type and time point are not known. CDR3 sequence: CASSLLGEGDEQFF. In DNA, the CDR3 is TGTGCCAGCAGTTTATTAGGGGAGGGCGATGAGCAGTTCTTC.